This T cell receptor beta chain emerged from a study of neoadjuvant anti-PD-1 for oral cavity cancer. Across the study: Before surgery, most patients got three to four biweekly 3 mg/kg nivolumab doses. Patients without progression received a fourth nivolumab dose around day 43, then surgical resection on days 50-56.

Time point here: after neoadjuvant nivolumab, at surgical resection. The patients had HPV-negative, locally advanced oral cavity squamous cell carcinoma. This table comes from immunoSEQ multiplex PCR, and its TCRdb copy is limited to in-frame clones, with some not included. The data hold about 14,000 clones, with around 74% observed a single time. This CDR3 has 14 residues. V was pared by 2 bases and J by 0 bases, with 8 bases between. CDR1 and CDR2 (germline): SGHRS, YFSETQ. V gene TRBV5-1 combines with J gene TRBJ1-1; D ambiguous. Source: PBMCs, taken after nivolumab (anti-PD-1) treatment. The sequence derives from a person between 40 and 85 years old with oral cavity squamous cell carcinoma. The CDR3 spells CASSLDAMNTEAFF. The CDR3 DNA is TGCGCCAGCAGCTTAGATGCCATGAACACTGAAGCTTTCTTT.